One and the same sample provided the 4 T cell receptor beta chains below, sequenced in a study of blood T cells in healthy people across ages. A J-beta primer mix and a sample-barcoded 5' primer were used in a second PCR of roughly 6 to 11 cycles. MiXCR, run by TCRdb on the 5' RACE reads, gives a single entry per CDR3 protein. Among roughly 700,000 distinct CDR3 sequences listed, roughly 49% were seen once. Sequencing was carried out using blood. These receptors originate from a woman aged 55-69 years in good health.

The chain uses TRBV20-1 and TRBJ2-2, with D unresolved. Germline CDR1 reads DFQATT; CDR2 reads SNEGSKA (reference sequence). There are 15 residues in the CDR3. V dropped 0 bases and J dropped 2 bases, with 10 bases sitting between them. The CDR3 sequence is CSAREGALNTGELFF. CDR3 bases: TGCAGTGCTAGAGAAGGTGCTTTAAACACCGGGGAGCTGTTTTTT.

A few counts support this clonotype. The chain employs TRBV20-1 and TRBJ2-7; TRBD1 agrees at 9 bases. With 3 bases clipped from V and 7 bases from J, the junction kept 13 bases outside the gene matches. This CDR3 is built from 15 residues. Germline CDR1 and CDR2: DFQATT and SNEGSKA (reference sequence). CDR3 region: CSASTWGQGLAEQYF. The DNA of the CDR3 is TGCAGTGCTAGCACGTGGGGACAGGGATTGGCGGAGCAGTACTTC.

The chain has TRBV24-1 and TRBJ2-5, with D possibly called TRBD1 or TRBD2 (5 bases each). The CDR3 has 15 amino acids. Germline loops: CDR1 KGHDR, CDR2 SFDVKD. Trimming pared 2 bases from V and 5 bases from J, leaving 14 bases between. CDR3 region: CATSDSQGSGETQYF. CDR3 bases: TGTGCCACCAGTGATTCTCAGGGATCGGGGGAGACCCAGTACTTC.

Here the CDR3 DNA reads TGTGCCAGCAGCTCCCGACAGGCGAACACTGAAGCTTTCTTT. Its translation: CASSSRQANTEAFF. The J gene is TRBJ1-1, the V gene TRBV3-1; perhaps TRBD1 as D (6 bases). The germline V and J ends were trimmed by 5 bases and 1 base, with 11 bases remaining between them. CDR3 length: 14 amino acids. Germline V CDR1 and CDR2: LGHDT, YNNKEL (reference sequence).